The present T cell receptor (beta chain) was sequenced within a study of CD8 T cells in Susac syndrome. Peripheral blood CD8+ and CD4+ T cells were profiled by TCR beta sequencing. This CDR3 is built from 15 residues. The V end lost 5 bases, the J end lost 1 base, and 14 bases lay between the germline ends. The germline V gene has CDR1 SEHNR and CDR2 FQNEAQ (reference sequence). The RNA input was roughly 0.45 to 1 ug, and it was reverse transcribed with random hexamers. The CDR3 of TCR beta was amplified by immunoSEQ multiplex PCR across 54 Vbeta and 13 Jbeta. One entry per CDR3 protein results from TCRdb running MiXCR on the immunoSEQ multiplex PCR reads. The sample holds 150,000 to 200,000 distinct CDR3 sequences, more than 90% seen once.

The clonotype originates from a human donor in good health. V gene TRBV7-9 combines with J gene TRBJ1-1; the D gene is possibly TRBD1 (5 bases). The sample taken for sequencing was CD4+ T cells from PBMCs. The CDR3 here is CASSPGGIRNTEAFF. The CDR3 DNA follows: TGTGCCAGCAGCCCCGGGGGGATTAGGAACACTGAAGCTTTCTTT.